This TCR beta chain was captured by sequencing in a study of T-cell reconstitution after alpha-beta-depleted transplantation in children. The authors prepared the TCRbeta library with unique molecular identifiers. TCRdb re-called the PCR reads with MiXCR, one entry per CDR3 protein. The sample has roughly 570,000 distinct CDR3 sequences; about a quarter are singletons. Looked up from germline, CDR1 is LNHNV and CDR2 is YYDKDF (reference sequence). Deletions cut 3 bases from V and 4 bases from J, with 4 bases between. The CDR3 loop spans 12 amino acids. Study results and caveats: Recipient T cells and thymic progenitors that survived gave rise to the high TCRbeta diversity observed at day 60 in some patients. The study reportedly traced alpha-beta T cells about two months after transplant to several hundred expanded graft clones. T cells produced anew were the main source of T-cell counts and diversity one year after transplant.

In regard to this clonotype: Its antigen is not identified.

The starting material was PBMCs, obtained before TCRalphabeta/CD19-depleted stem cell transplant. The clonotype comes from a boy under three years old with Wiskott-Aldrich syndrome, due to receive a stem cell transplant. The chain combines TRBV15 with TRBJ1-5; D is unclear. CDR3 sequence: CATSSRNQPQHF. CDR3 bases: TGTGCCACCAGCAGCCGAAATCAGCCCCAGCATTTT.